This record looks at one TCR beta chain sequence and its context. Antigen unknown. These data originate in a study of T cell repertoires in cytomegalovirus infection. In TCRdb, the reads were re-called with MiXCR into one record per CDR3 protein. The sample holds about 740,000 distinct CDR3 sequences, under 40% seen once. Findings of the study overall: The ex vivo response showed dominance by HLA-C-restricted CMV-specific TCR beta clonotypes.

Germline CDR1 reads DFQATT; CDR2 reads SNEGSKA (reference sequence). The CDR3 length is 11 residues. The sequence came from a human donor in good health (CMV status not recorded). Some clones in this sample may be carry-over from other donors' samples. V and J are TRBV20-1 and TRBJ2-7, with D possibly being TRBD1 (6 bases). Sequencing was done on a sample of PBMCs. The CDR3 DNA is TGCAGCTACCAGGACAGCTACGAGCAGTACTTC. Translation gives CSYQDSYEQYF.